This record concerns one T cell receptor beta chain sequence. These data come from a study of T cell responses to AZD1222 COVID-19 vaccine. Clones were read by immunoSEQ multiplex PCR, and TCRdb kept only the in-frame ones, dropping some. The sample contains 100,000 to 120,000 clones, roughly 85% of which appear only once. Unmatched junction bases numbered 12, after V lost 0 bases and J lost 6 bases. Per the germline V gene, CDR1 is SGHNT and CDR2 is YENEEA. This CDR3 has 18 residues. The gene calls are TRBV11-3 and TRBJ2-2; 8 bases match TRBD2. The source of this sequence is an adult in good health. The source material was peripheral blood, sampled on day 0 of AZD1222 vaccination. In nucleotides, the CDR3 is TGTGCCAGCAGCTTAGATAAGCTAGCGGGCTCCCGGGCCGGGGAGCTGTTTTTT. Translating gives CASSLDKLAGSRAGELFF. Looking up the rest from reference TRBV11-3 and TRBJ2-2 gives the full variable domain: EAGVVQSPRYKIIEKKQPVAFWCNPISGHNTLYWYLQNLGQGPELLIRYENEEAVDDSQLPKDRFSAERLKGVDSTLKIQPAELGDSAVYLCASSLDKLAGSRAGELFFGEGSRLTVL.